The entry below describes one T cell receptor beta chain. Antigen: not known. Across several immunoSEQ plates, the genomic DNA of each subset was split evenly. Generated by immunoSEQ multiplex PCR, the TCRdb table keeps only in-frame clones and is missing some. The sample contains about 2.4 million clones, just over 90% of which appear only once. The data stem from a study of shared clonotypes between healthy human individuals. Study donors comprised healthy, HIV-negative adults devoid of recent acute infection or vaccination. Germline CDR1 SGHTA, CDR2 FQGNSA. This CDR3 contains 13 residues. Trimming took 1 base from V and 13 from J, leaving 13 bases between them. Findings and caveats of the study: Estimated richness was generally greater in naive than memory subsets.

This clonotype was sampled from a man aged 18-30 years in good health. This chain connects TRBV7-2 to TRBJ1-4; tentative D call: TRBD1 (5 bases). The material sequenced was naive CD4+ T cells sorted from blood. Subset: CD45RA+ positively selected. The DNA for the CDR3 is TGTGCCAGCAGCTTAGGGGGACTTCCTAGACTGTTTTTT. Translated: CASSLGGLPRLFF.